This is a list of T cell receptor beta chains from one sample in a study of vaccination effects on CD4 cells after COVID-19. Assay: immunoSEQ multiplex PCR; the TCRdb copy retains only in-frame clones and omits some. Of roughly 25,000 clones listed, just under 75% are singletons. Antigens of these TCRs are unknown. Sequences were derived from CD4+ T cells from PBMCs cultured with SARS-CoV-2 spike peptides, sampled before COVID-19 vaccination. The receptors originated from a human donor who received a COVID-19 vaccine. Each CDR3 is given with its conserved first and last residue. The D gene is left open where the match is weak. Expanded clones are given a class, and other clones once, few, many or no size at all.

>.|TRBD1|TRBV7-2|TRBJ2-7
CASSRTGRISEQYF
TGTGCCAGCAGCAGGACAGGGAGGATTAGTGAGCAGTACTTC
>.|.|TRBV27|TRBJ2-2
CASSSVANTGELFF
TGTGCCAGCAGTTCTGTAGCGAACACCGGGGAGCTGTTTTTT
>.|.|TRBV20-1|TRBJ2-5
CSASGTGGRGSQETQYF
TGCAGTGCTAGTGGGACTGGGGGGCGAGGGTCTCAAGAGACCCAGTACTTC
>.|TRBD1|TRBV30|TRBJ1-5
CAYSSGTELDRFSNQPQHF
TGTGCATATTCCTCCGGGACAGAACTAGACAGATTTAGCAATCAGCCCCAGCATTTT
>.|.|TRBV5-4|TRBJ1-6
CASSWTGRGNSPLHF
TGTGCCAGCAGCTGGACCGGACGGGGCAATTCACCCCTCCACTTT
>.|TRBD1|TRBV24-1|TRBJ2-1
CATSGRGTGSNEQFF
TGTGCCACCAGTGGCCGAGGGACAGGGTCCAATGAGCAGTTCTTC
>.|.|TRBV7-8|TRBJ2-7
CASSPQGPEQYF
TGTGCCAGCAGCCCCCAGGGCCCCGAGCAGTACTTC
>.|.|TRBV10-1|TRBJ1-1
CASSERMNTEAFF
TGCGCCAGCAGTGAGCGGATGAACACTGAAGCTTTCTTT
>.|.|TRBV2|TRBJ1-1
CAASQGLRQEAFF
TGTGCCGCGTCCCAGGGCCTTCGACAGGAAGCTTTCTTT
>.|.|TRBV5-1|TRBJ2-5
CASSLDQHGSTQETQYF
TGCGCCAGCAGCTTGGACCAGCACGGCAGCACCCAAGAGACCCAGTACTTC
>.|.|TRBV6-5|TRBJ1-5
CASSTTGYQPQHF
TGTGCCAGCAGTACCACAGGGTATCAGCCCCAGCATTTT
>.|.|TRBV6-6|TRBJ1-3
CASSSVQGRGNTIYF
TGTGCCAGCAGTTCCGTGCAGGGGCGGGGAAACACCATATATTTT
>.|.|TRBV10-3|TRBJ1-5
CAIGRQNQPQHF
TGTGCCATCGGGAGGCAGAATCAGCCCCAGCATTTT
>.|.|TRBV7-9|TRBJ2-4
CASSLVGSKNIQYF
TGTGCCAGCAGCTTAGTAGGTAGCAAAAACATTCAGTACTTC
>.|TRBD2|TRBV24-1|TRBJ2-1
CATSNSRDYPYNEQFF
TGTGCCACCAGTAATAGCCGGGACTATCCATACAATGAGCAGTTCTTC
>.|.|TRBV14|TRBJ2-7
CASSQDMGRLGEQYF
TGTGCCAGCAGCCAAGACATGGGGAGGTTAGGCGAGCAGTACTTC
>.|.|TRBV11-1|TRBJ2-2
CASSPSGGRGTGELFF
TGTGCCAGCAGCCCCTCCGGGGGGCGCGGCACCGGGGAGCTGTTTTTT
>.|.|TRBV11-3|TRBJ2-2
CASAHGGTGELFF
TGTGCCAGCGCCCACGGGGGAACCGGGGAGCTGTTTTTT
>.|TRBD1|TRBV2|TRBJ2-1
CASRLDRADNEQFF
TGTGCCAGCAGGCTCGACAGGGCGGATAATGAGCAGTTCTTC
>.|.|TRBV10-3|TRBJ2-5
CASRREQETQYF
TGTGCCAGTCGGAGGGAACAAGAGACCCAGTACTTC
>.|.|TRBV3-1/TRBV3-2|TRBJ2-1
CARSWGEYNEQFF
TGTGCCAGATCCTGGGGAGAATACAATGAGCAGTTCTTC
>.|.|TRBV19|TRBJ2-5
CASSGGTGQETQYF
TGTGCCAGTAGTGGAGGGACTGGACAAGAGACCCAGTACTTC
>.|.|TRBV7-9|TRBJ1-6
CASSLDGTRALHF
TGTGCCAGCAGCTTAGATGGTACCCGGGCCCTCCACTTT
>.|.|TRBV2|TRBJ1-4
CASSGQAATNEKLFF
TGTGCCAGCAGTGGGCAGGCGGCAACTAATGAAAAACTGTTTTTT
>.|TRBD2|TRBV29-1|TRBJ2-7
CSARETSGGHEQYF
TGCAGCGCACGAGAGACTAGCGGGGGCCACGAGCAGTACTTC
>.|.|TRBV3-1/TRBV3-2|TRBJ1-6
CASSEDEISPLHF
TGTGCCAGCAGCGAGGACGAGATTTCACCCCTCCACTTT
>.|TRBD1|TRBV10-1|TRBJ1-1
CASSLTGDMNTEAFF
TGCGCCAGCAGTTTAACAGGGGACATGAACACTGAAGCTTTCTTT
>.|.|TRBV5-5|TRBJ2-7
CASTKDPGPYEQYF
TGTGCCAGCACTAAGGACCCGGGTCCCTACGAGCAGTACTTC
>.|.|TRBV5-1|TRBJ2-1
CASSLDFNEQFF
TGCGCCAGCAGCTTGGATTTCAATGAGCAGTTCTTC
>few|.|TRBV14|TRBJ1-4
CASSQGLNEKLFF
TGTGCCAGCAGCCAAGGCCTTAATGAAAAACTGTTTTTT
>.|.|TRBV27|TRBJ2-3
CASSLYAGESTDTQYF
TGTGCCAGCAGTTTATATGCCGGAGAAAGCACAGATACGCAGTATTTT
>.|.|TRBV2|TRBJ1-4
CASSENEKLFF
TGTGCCAGCAGTGAAAATGAAAAACTGTTTTTT
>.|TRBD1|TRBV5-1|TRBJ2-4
CASSTTGTGTNIQYF
TGCGCCAGCAGCACAACCGGGACAGGGACCAACATTCAGTACTTC